The following is a TCR beta chain sequence with its context. Profiling relied on immunoSEQ multiplex PCR, and the TCRdb table lists in-frame clones only, not all of them. Of roughly 250,000 clones in the sample, approximately 86% were seen once. This sample is drawn from a study of blood T cell repertoires in COVID-19. Background on the study: From T cells, B-cell-depleted T cells, or PBMCs came the material, which was cDNA or gDNA.

The germline gives CDR1 MNHEY, CDR2 SMNVEV (reference sequence). The V end was cut by 0 bases, the J end by 8 bases, with 14 bases between. The CDR3 covers 16 residues. The rearrangement links TRBV27 to TRBJ1-6; unclear D gene. The TCR was taken from an elderly woman with active or convalescent COVID-19. Material: peripheral blood. The CDR3 DNA reads as TGTGCCAGCAGTTTATCGTTGGCCGGCGGAGATTCACCCCTCCACTTT. Translating gives CASSLSLAGGDSPLHF.